This is a list of T cell receptor beta chains from one sample in a study of post-analysis software for immune sequencing data. A single record per CDR3 protein comes from TCRdb applying MiXCR to the PCR reads. The data hold roughly 600,000 distinct CDR3 sequences, with 44% observed a single time. The sample was blood. The receptors were sampled from a girl between 10 and 17 years old with multiple sclerosis. Each CDR3 is given with its conserved first and last residue. A D gene is named only where the DNA matches it firmly. Size tells how often a clone was seen (once, few, many) or the class of an expanded clone, and some rows leave it out.

clone size	D gene	V gene	J gene	CDR3 protein	CDR3 DNA
-	-	TRBV29-1	TRBJ2-5	CSVDLRLAETQYF	TGCAGCGTTGATTTACGACTGGCAGAGACCCAGTACTTC
-	-	TRBV3-1	TRBJ2-4	CASSRAAPKNIQYF	TGTGCCAGCAGCCGGGCAGCCCCCAAAAACATTCAGTACTTC
-	TRBD1	TRBV10-3	TRBJ2-7	CAINPGQGSYEQYF	TGTGCCATCAATCCGGGACAGGGGAGTTACGAGCAGTACTTC
-	-	TRBV27	TRBJ2-1	CASTPGTHRTNEQFF	TGTGCCAGCACCCCGGGTACCCACCGTACAAATGAGCAGTTCTTC
few	-	TRBV10-3	TRBJ2-7	CAISEGRGGSEQYF	TGTGCCATCAGTGAGGGGAGAGGGGGGAGCGAGCAGTACTTC
few	TRBD1	TRBV29-1	TRBJ2-5	CSVEDLVGQGPRETQYF	TGCAGCGTTGAAGATCTGGTGGGACAGGGGCCCAGAGAGACCCAGTACTTC
-	-	TRBV4-2	TRBJ2-7	CASSQDFRRSSYEQYF	TGTGCCAGCAGCCAAGATTTCCGGAGATCCTCCTACGAGCAGTACTTC
few	TRBD1	TRBV18	TRBJ1-5	CASSPDRVGQPQHF	TGTGCCAGCTCCCCTGACAGGGTAGGTCAGCCCCAGCATTTT
-	-	TRBV5-1	TRBJ2-1	CASSPGQTSYNEQFF	TGCGCCAGCAGCCCTGGACAGACCTCCTACAATGAGCAGTTCTTC
-	-	TRBV7-9	TRBJ2-6	CASSLVASRSGANVLTF	TGTGCCAGCAGCTTAGTAGCGTCCCGCTCTGGGGCCAACGTCCTGACTTTC
-	-	TRBV12-3/TRBV12-4	TRBJ2-1	CATVRRAYNEQFF	TGTGCCACCGTCCGGCGGGCATACAATGAGCAGTTCTTC
many	TRBD2	TRBV7-2	TRBJ2-3	CASSLQAGGNTDTQYF	TGTGCCAGCAGCTTACAGGCGGGAGGGAACACAGATACGCAGTATTTT
-	TRBD1	TRBV5-1	TRBJ1-1	CASSWDRMNTEAFF	TGCGCCAGCAGCTGGGACAGGATGAACACTGAAGCTTTCTTT
few	TRBD2	TRBV12-3/TRBV12-4	TRBJ2-5	CASSRTSGPGKTLYF	TGTGCCAGCAGCAGGACTAGCGGACCAGGGAAGACCCTGTACTTC
few	TRBD1	TRBV5-1	TRBJ1-1	CASSSRTGDTEAFF	TGCGCCAGCAGCTCCCGGACAGGCGACACTGAAGCTTTCTTT
-	TRBD1	TRBV5-1	TRBJ2-1	CASSAGQGNNEQFF	TGCGCCAGCAGCGCAGGACAGGGAAACAATGAGCAGTTCTTC
-	-	TRBV7-3	TRBJ2-5	CASSLDHGARNEQYF	TGTGCCAGCAGCTTAGATCATGGGGCGAGAAATGAGCAGTACTTC
-	-	TRBV6-1	TRBJ1-1	CASSESGFTEAFF	TGTGCCAGCAGTGAAAGCGGGTTCACTGAAGCTTTCTTT
once	TRBD2	TRBV13	TRBJ2-7	CASSLDLAGWSEQYF	TGTGCCAGCAGCTTAGATCTAGCGGGATGGAGCGAGCAGTACTTC
-	TRBD2	TRBV12-3/TRBV12-4	TRBJ2-5	CASRVAGGQETQYF	TGTGCCAGCAGGGTAGCGGGGGGACAAGAGACCCAGTACTTC
-	-	TRBV20-1	TRBJ1-2	CSARDPQGWFYGYTF	TGCAGTGCTAGAGATCCCCAGGGGTGGTTTTATGGCTACACCTTC
-	-	TRBV7-2	TRBJ1-2	CASSPYLVRDYGYTF	TGTGCCAGCAGCCCCTATCTTGTTAGGGACTATGGCTACACCTTC
few	-	TRBV4-2	TRBJ2-5	CASSQEGLVRETQYF	TGTGCCAGCAGCCAAGAAGGGTTGGTGAGGGAGACCCAGTACTTC
-	-	TRBV6-5	TRBJ2-1	CASRSPLGDEQFF	TGTGCCAGCAGGTCCCCCTTGGGGGATGAGCAGTTCTTC
many	TRBD1	TRBV6-5	TRBJ2-7	CASSYSTGGSYEQYF	TGTGCCAGCAGTTACTCGACAGGGGGCTCCTACGAGCAGTACTTC
-	TRBD1	TRBV5-1	TRBJ1-5	CASSLGQGNSNQPQHF	TGCGCCAGCAGCTTGGGACAGGGGAATAGCAATCAGCCCCAGCATTTT
-	-	TRBV5-6	TRBJ2-7	CASSLPLYPTNEQYF	TGTGCCAGCAGCCTACCTCTTTACCCGACGAACGAGCAGTACTTC
-	TRBD1	TRBV29-1	TRBJ2-3	CSVEGTGPTDTQYF	TGCAGCGTTGAAGGGACAGGCCCCACAGATACGCAGTATTTT
-	-	TRBV29-1	TRBJ2-1	CSVLPAGFQETQFF	TGCAGCGTTCTACCCGCGGGGTTCCAAGAGACCCAGTTCTTC
few	TRBD2	TRBV20-1	TRBJ2-7	CSAQLAGGEQYF	TGCAGTGCTCAACTAGCGGGGGGCGAGCAGTACTTC
-	-	TRBV3-1	TRBJ1-1	CASSKTGANTEAFF	TGTGCCAGCAGCAAAACAGGAGCTAACACTGAAGCTTTCTTT
-	-	TRBV20-1	TRBJ1-5	CSARRETDQPQHF	TGCAGTGCGAGGCGTGAGACCGATCAGCCCCAGCATTTT
-	TRBD2	TRBV20-1	TRBJ2-1	CSATRGRGGRGEQFF	TGCAGTGCTACCCGGGGGCGGGGGGGCCGAGGGGAGCAGTTCTTC
few	TRBD2	TRBV6-2/TRBV6-3	TRBJ2-1	CASSWGLGRNEQFF	TGTGCCAGCAGCTGGGGACTAGGGCGTAATGAGCAGTTCTTC
few	TRBD2	TRBV9	TRBJ2-1	CASSVKREYSEQFF	TGTGCCAGCAGCGTTAAGCGGGAGTACAGTGAGCAGTTCTTC
-	TRBD2	TRBV12-3/TRBV12-4	TRBJ2-5	CASRLTSAETQYF	TGTGCCAGCAGACTCACTAGCGCGGAGACCCAGTACTTC